This TCR beta chain was sequenced during a study of a mutant IDH1 vaccine in newly diagnosed glioma. Broader study findings: Pseudoprogression seemed unrelated to changes in top peripheral T cell clonotypes.

Regarding this clone: Its antigen is unidentified.

Germline V gene lookup returns CDR1 SNHLY and CDR2 FYNNEI. V dropped 5 bases and J dropped 5; count of bases not matched to a gene: 9. The CDR3 runs 16 residues. Noted time point: week 5, during vaccination. Vaccination comprised doses that each held 300 ug of mutant IDH1 20-mer peptide, plus topical imiquimod. The table came from immunoSEQ multiplex PCR; TCRdb's copy has only in-frame clones and leaves some out. The data show 40,000 or so clones, with approximately 90% seen just once and roughly 2.6% held by the top ten. Sequencing used PBMCs, obtained from a glioma patient whose treatment included an IDH1 peptide vaccine. This chain uses TRBV2 with TRBJ2-7; 13 positions match TRBD2. The origin of this receptor is a man between 45 and 60 years old with glioma. CDR3 protein: CASSRTSGSSFHEQYF. In nucleotides, the CDR3 is TGTGCCAGCAGTCGGACTAGCGGGAGCTCCTTCCACGAGCAGTACTTC. Using reference TRBV2 and TRBJ2-7 for the parts outside the CDR3, the full variable domain is EPEVTQTPSHQVTQMGQEVILRCVPISNHLYFYWYRQILGQKVEFLVSFYNNEISEKSEIFDDQFSVERPDGSNFTLKIRSTKLEDSAMYFCASSRTSGSSFHEQYFGPGTRLTVT.